The T cell receptor (beta chain) described here comes from a study of blood T cell repertoires in COVID-19. Study context: The samples span acute and convalescent COVID-19 from the United States, Italy and Spain.

Sequencing was performed with immunoSEQ multiplex PCR; in TCRdb, only in-frame clones are kept and a portion is missing. The table records over 200,000 clones, about nine tenths of them present only once. This CDR3 spans 16 amino acids. From germline, CDR1 is KGHSY and CDR2 FQNENV. V lost 0 bases and J lost 5, with 14 bases in between. The sequencing input was peripheral blood. This chain connects TRBV16 to TRBJ1-5; possible D gene TRBD1, 5 bases. The source of this sequence is a man aged 25 to 40 who had recovered from COVID-19. CDR3 region: CASSQSVGEWDQPQHF. The CDR3 nucleotides are TGTGCCAGCAGCCAATCGGTAGGGGAATGGGATCAGCCCCAGCATTTT.